Listed here are 16 T cell receptor beta chains from one sample, sequenced in a study of blood T cells in healthy people across ages. PCR was performed a second time for about 7 to 11 cycles using a sample-barcoded 5' primer and a J-beta primer mix. TCRdb passed the 5' RACE reads through MiXCR, listing each CDR3 protein once. Seen here are around 500,000 distinct CDR3 sequences, about 45% observed once, and the top ten hold just under 25%. The material sequenced was blood. All receptors derive from an elderly man in good health.

The CDR3 loop is CASSPNRETFGEKLFF. The CDR3 DNA reads TGTGCCAGCAGTCCCAACAGGGAGACGTTTGGAGAAAAACTGTTTTTT. The V and J genes are TRBV27 and TRBJ1-4; D is perhaps TRBD1 (6 bases). Germline CDR1 MNHEY, CDR2 SMNVEV (reference sequence). Trimming cost V 5 bases and J 8 bases, with 21 bases left between them. This CDR3 region has 16 residues. Drawing the rest from reference TRBV27 and TRBJ1-4, the complete variable domain is EAQVTQNPRYLITVTGKKLTVTCSQNMNHEYMSWYRQDPGLGLRQIYYSMNVEVTDKGDVPEGYKVSRKEKRNFPLILESPSPNQTSLYFCASSPNRETFGEKLFFGSGTQLSVL.

This chain uses TRBV5-1 with TRBJ2-1, with D perhaps assigned TRBD1 or TRBD2 (5 bases each). TRBJ2-7 explains the end of the DNA better; the J call may be wrong. The CDR3 totals 14 residues. Germline CDR1 SGHRS, CDR2 YFSETQ. As DNA, the CDR3 is TGCGCCAGCAGCCCACCTGCCGGGGCCAATGAGCAGTACTTC. Its protein is CASSPPAGANEQYF.

The CDR3 nucleotides read TGTGCCAGTCTACGTGGGCCACAAGAGACCCAGTACTTC. Residues: CASLRGPQETQYF. J is TRBJ2-7 and V is TRBV11-2, with unresolved D. The J call could be wrong; TRBJ2-5 is a better fit for the DNA end. This CDR3 is built from 13 residues. The germline V gene encodes CDR1 SGHAT and CDR2 FQNNGV.

This chain joins TRBV7-2 and TRBJ2-7; no clear D gene. The CDR3 is 14 amino acids. V was cut by 4 bases and J by 2 bases, with 12 bases left in between. Germline-derived CDR1 and CDR2 are SGHTA and FQGNSA. As DNA, the CDR3 is TGTGCCAGCAGCTGGGTCGGACCGACCTACGAGCAGTACTTC. Translation gives CASSWVGPTYEQYF. The whole variable domain, filled in from reference TRBV7-2 and TRBJ2-7, reads GAGVSQSPSNKVTEKGKDVELRCDPISGHTALYWYRQSLGQGLEFLIYFQGNSAPDKSGLPSDRFSAERTGGSVSTLTIQRTQQEDSAVYLCASSWVGPTYEQYFGPGTRLTVT.

This clonotype was recorded a few times. This chain connects TRBV6-5 to TRBJ2-1, with 7 positions matching TRBD1. The CDR3 runs 14 residues. J was trimmed by 5 bases and V by 4 bases; bases with no gene match: 5. Per germline, CDR1 MNHEY and CDR2 SVGAGI. The CDR3 region is CASSSPTGHNEQFF. CDR3 DNA sequence: TGTGCCAGCAGTTCTCCGACAGGGCACAATGAGCAGTTCTTC.

The chain recombines TRBV6-2 or TRBV6-3 with TRBJ2-7, with 7 bases aligning to TRBD1. After removal of 6 bases from V and 5 bases from J, the junction contained 10 bases not matched to a gene. This CDR3 spans 14 amino acids. Germline lookup yields CDR1 MNHEY and CDR2 SVGEGT. The CDR3 sequence is CASRPTGRSHEQYF. The CDR3 nucleotides are TGTGCCAGCAGGCCGACAGGGCGTTCCCACGAGCAGTACTTC.

The chain combines TRBV5-1 with TRBJ1-4, with D possibly TRBD1 on 5 matching bases. The CDR3 covers 14 residues. V lost 5 bases, J lost 8 bases, and 16 bases lay in between. The germline V gene encodes CDR1 SGHRS and CDR2 YFSETQ. DNA for the CDR3: TGCGCCAGCAGTCAGGGCAGTCCGGGGGAAAAACTGTTTTTT. Amino acids: CASSQGSPGEKLFF.

The chain carries TRBV7-2 and TRBJ2-1, with D possibly being TRBD2 (5 bases). Trimming removed 0 bases at V and 0 bases at J, with 18 bases between. In germline, CDR1 is SGHTA, CDR2 FQGNSA. The CDR3 totals 19 residues. DNA for the CDR3: TGTGCCAGCAGCTTAGCGCTAATCTGGAGGACGAGCTCCTACAATGAGCAGTTCTTC. This codes for CASSLALIWRTSSYNEQFF.

This chain connects TRBV19 to TRBJ2-6; D uncertain. The CDR3 runs to 16 residues. V lost 3 bases and J 0 bases, leaving 9 bases between the germline ends. Germline CDR1 LNHDA, CDR2 SQIVND (reference sequence). The CDR3 coding sequence is TGTGCCAGTAGTATTAGGTCGAGCTCTGGGGCCAACGTCCTGACTTTC. The encoded protein is CASSIRSSSGANVLTF.

The chain employs TRBV20-1 and TRBJ2-3, with 7 positions matching TRBD1. CDR1 DFQATT and CDR2 SNEGSKA come from the germline V gene (reference sequence). The V and J ends lost 3 bases and 11 bases, in that order; junction bases with no gene match: 8. The CDR3 loop spans 12 amino acids. The CDR3 DNA reads TGCAGTGCTAGGGGGAACAGGGGCTTGCAGTATTTT. It yields the protein CSARGNRGLQYF.

The CDR3 nucleotides are TGTGCCAGCAGCCAAGTCTGGGGTTCCGCCGGGGAGCTGTTTTTT. Its protein product is CASSQVWGSAGELFF. The chain is built from TRBV3-1 and TRBJ2-2, with unresolved D. Trimming shortened V by 1 base and J by 6 bases, and 12 bases separated the two germline ends. CDR3 length: 15 amino acids. Per germline, CDR1 LGHDT and CDR2 YNNKEL (reference sequence).

This clonotype has at least ten counts. The chain is built from TRBV6-5 and TRBJ2-1, with TRBD1 matching over 10 bases. V lost 6 bases to trimming and J lost 4 bases; unmatched junction nucleotides: 6. This CDR3 comprises 15 residues. CDR1 is MNHEY and CDR2 is SVGAGI in the germline V gene. Here the CDR3 DNA reads TGTGCCAGCAGGCGACAGGGGGCCTCGTACAATGAGCAGTTCTTC. Its translation: CASRRQGASYNEQFF.

This chain connects TRBV7-2 to TRBJ2-3; D is possibly TRBD2 (6 bases). This CDR3 is 15 amino acids long. Per the germline V gene, CDR1 is SGHTA and CDR2 is FQGNSA. V was pared by 4 bases and J by 1 base, with 12 bases between. The CDR3: CASSWGGEGTDTQYF. The CDR3 DNA is TGTGCCAGCAGCTGGGGCGGGGAAGGCACAGATACGCAGTATTTT.

The CDR3 DNA reads as TGTGCCAGCAGCTTAGACCCGGGGGGGTCAGATACGCAGTATTTT. Its translation is CASSLDPGGSDTQYF. The rearrangement links TRBV7-3 to TRBJ2-3; 8 bases line up with TRBD2. The ends lost 2 bases at V and 4 bases at J; junction bases unmatched: 5. Per germline, CDR1 SGHTA and CDR2 FQGTGA. The CDR3 spans 15 residues.

The chain combines TRBV20-1 with TRBJ2-3; tentatively, D is TRBD2 (5 bases). Germline loops: CDR1 DFQATT, CDR2 SNEGSKA (reference sequence). The CDR3 has 14 amino acids. Trimming cost V 6 bases and J 2 bases, with 15 bases left between them. For the CDR3, the DNA is TGCAGTGCAAGGAGGCGGCCATACACAGATACGCAGTATTTT. It translates to CSARRRPYTDTQYF.

The chain is built from TRBV20-1 and TRBJ2-3; D not certain. Germline V gene lookup returns CDR1 DFQATT and CDR2 SNEGSKA (reference sequence). V was pared by 6 bases and J by 0 bases, with 13 bases between. The CDR3 runs 14 residues. The CDR3 loop is CSAVAAVSTDTQYF. CDR3 in DNA: TGCAGTGCCGTCGCCGCGGTTAGCACAGATACGCAGTATTTT.